Listed below are T cell receptor beta chains from one sample, sequenced in a study of spatial heterogeneity in lung cancer. TCRdb re-derived calls from the 5' RACE reads in MiXCR, one entry per CDR3 protein. This table holds 510 or so distinct CDR3 sequences, about 13% found once. The sequencing here drew on lung tumor tissue, taken at surgery. The receptors stem from a male donor with early-stage non-small cell lung cancer. Each CDR3 is given with its conserved first and last residue. Clone size appears in some rows only: once, few, many, or a class for an expanded clone.

J: TRBJ1-5
size: -
V: TRBV20-1
CDR3: CSALPANDQPQHF

J: TRBJ2-2
size: medium-sized
V: TRBV12-3/TRBV12-4
CDR3: CASSLSSGPYTGELFF

J: TRBJ1-5
size: many
V: TRBV5-5
CDR3: CASSLVGGNQPQHF

J: TRBJ1-1
size: many
V: TRBV5-1
CDR3: CASSLVSSDTEAFF

J: TRBJ2-7
size: medium-sized
V: TRBV5-8
CDR3: CANTEIYEQYF

J: TRBJ1-4
size: medium-sized
V: TRBV29-1
CDR3: CSVEEGQGAILKLFF

J: TRBJ2-7
size: medium-sized
V: TRBV9
CDR3: CASSVSPQDSSSYEQYF

J: TRBJ2-1
size: medium-sized
V: TRBV10-3
CDR3: CAIGLAGLNEQFF

J: TRBJ2-1
size: few
V: TRBV20-1
CDR3: CSARDLGTSGRVLSEQFF

J: TRBJ2-2
size: medium-sized
V: TRBV12-3/TRBV12-4
CDR3: CASSTTENTGELFF

J: TRBJ1-5
size: medium-sized
V: TRBV19
CDR3: CASKLDRRPNQPQHF

J: TRBJ2-2
size: large
V: TRBV27
CDR3: CASSLGLAGFDTGELFF

J: TRBJ2-7
size: -
V: TRBV20-1
CDR3: CSARGAGRNEQYF

J: TRBJ2-3
size: medium-sized
V: TRBV29-1
CDR3: CSVGEADTQYF

J: TRBJ2-1
size: large
V: TRBV29-1
CDR3: CSVEAVSYNEQFF

J: TRBJ2-3
size: medium-sized
V: TRBV2
CDR3: CASSETGHTDTQYF

J: TRBJ2-3
size: large
V: TRBV9
CDR3: CASSPGEIGTETQYF

J: TRBJ2-6
size: many
V: TRBV5-6
CDR3: CASSQDGTNSGANVLTF

J: TRBJ1-2
size: large
V: TRBV6-5
CDR3: CASSRHRGNLDGYTF

J: TRBJ2-7
size: many
V: TRBV7-2
CDR3: CASTSGPDSYEQYF

J: TRBJ2-1
size: few
V: TRBV24-1
CDR3: CATSDAGAYNEQFF

J: TRBJ1-4
size: large
V: TRBV10-3
CDR3: CAIRDTGTGEKLFF

J: TRBJ2-1
size: many
V: TRBV6-1
CDR3: CASSETEEGEQFF

J: TRBJ2-1
size: large
V: TRBV18
CDR3: CASSPSGQGYNEQFF

J: TRBJ2-7
size: large
V: TRBV4-2
CDR3: CASSRRLAVSYEQYF

J: TRBJ1-2
size: many
V: TRBV27
CDR3: CASSSGTGSKGYTF

J: TRBJ2-1
size: large
V: TRBV6-2/TRBV6-3
CDR3: CASSRQGSYNEQFF

J: TRBJ1-4
size: large
V: TRBV29-1
CDR3: CSAQGSANEKLFF

J: TRBJ2-2
size: medium-sized
V: TRBV5-1
CDR3: CASSGSTGNTGELFF

J: TRBJ2-7
size: many
V: TRBV5-1
CDR3: CASSYGQRGWDEQYF

J: TRBJ2-7
size: -
V: TRBV28
CDR3: CASIGTSGEDEQYF

J: TRBJ2-3
size: few
V: TRBV5-1
CDR3: CASSPRGPGGLAPDTQYF

J: TRBJ2-1
size: large
V: TRBV12-3/TRBV12-4
CDR3: CASKSTGWNEQFF

J: TRBJ1-1
size: large
V: TRBV27
CDR3: CASNTKVWGTEAFF

J: TRBJ2-7
size: medium-sized
V: TRBV6-5
CDR3: CASSYGGGAGGEQYF

J: TRBJ1-3
size: -
V: TRBV7-6
CDR3: CASSLRSRQSSGNTIYF

J: TRBJ2-5
size: few
V: TRBV27
CDR3: CASSLNGRGQETQYF

J: TRBJ2-7
size: medium-sized
V: TRBV20-1
CDR3: CSASPGTSGTGEQYF

J: TRBJ2-2
size: hyperexpanded
V: TRBV27
CDR3: CASSLSDRPNTGELFF

J: TRBJ2-3
size: medium-sized
V: TRBV6-6
CDR3: CASSPYIVNEFTDTQYF

J: TRBJ2-3
size: few
V: TRBV4-2
CDR3: CASSQGEAGLAVIRSTDTQYF

J: TRBJ2-7
size: medium-sized
V: TRBV5-1
CDR3: CASSFGPRYEQYF

J: TRBJ1-5
size: hyperexpanded
V: TRBV29-1
CDR3: CSVVPGHGAGQPQHF

J: TRBJ2-1
size: -
V: TRBV24-1
CDR3: CATSTATLSYNEQFF

J: TRBJ2-1
size: many
V: TRBV14
CDR3: CASSEFTGLAGNEQFF

J: TRBJ2-2
size: large
V: TRBV7-9
CDR3: CASSSRDRGPDTGELFF

J: TRBJ2-1
size: medium-sized
V: TRBV3-1
CDR3: CASSLRPGTSGYNEQFF

J: TRBJ2-1
size: medium-sized
V: TRBV7-9
CDR3: CASSLRDRADNEQFF

J: TRBJ2-7
size: medium-sized
V: TRBV7-9
CDR3: CASSFTGGASYEQYF

J: TRBJ1-5
size: large
V: TRBV27
CDR3: CASSLNRMANQPQHF

J: TRBJ2-7
size: medium-sized
V: TRBV11-2
CDR3: CASSRDPGTYEQYF

J: TRBJ2-2
size: medium-sized
V: TRBV9
CDR3: CASSPIRRTFMNTGELFF

J: TRBJ1-1
size: large
V: TRBV20-1
CDR3: CSASRRRENTEAFF

J: TRBJ2-7
size: medium-sized
V: TRBV20-1
CDR3: CSARDLASGRAYEQYF

J: TRBJ1-5
size: many
V: TRBV6-8
CDR3: CASRQVGLAGRNQPQHF